The sequence of this T cell receptor beta chain was determined in a study of blood T cell repertoires in COVID-19. Sequenced by immunoSEQ multiplex PCR; TCRdb stores in-frame clones only, minus some. The sample includes 130,000 to 150,000 clones, approximately 86% of them seen just once. The germline gives CDR1 SGHTA, CDR2 FQGNSA. CDR3 length: 14 residues. V lost 1 base, J lost 3 bases, and 9 bases lay in between. The sample consisted of peripheral blood. The sequence derives from a woman aged 45-65 years with acute or convalescent COVID-19. The rearrangement links TRBV7-2 to TRBJ1-2; no firm D call. The CDR3: CASSLEAGDYGYTF. The CDR3 DNA is TGTGCCAGCAGCTTAGAGGCGGGAGACTATGGCTACACCTTC.